This T cell receptor beta chain is drawn from a study of Ad26.COV2.S vaccination and SARS-CoV-2 variants. Turning to the study itself: The vaccine Ad26.COV2.S was put into the muscle once, or twice with 56 days between. Study-wide points: TCR breadth and depth analyses may have underestimated total T cell responses.

Note on this clone: The target antigen is unknown.

Germline V gene sequence: CDR1 LGHDT, CDR2 YNNKEL (reference sequence). Trimming cost V 0 bases and J 8 bases, with 10 bases left between them. This CDR3 has 13 amino acids. Using immunoSEQ multiplex PCR, the repertoire was profiled, and TCRdb retains in-frame clones only, with some absent. The sample records about 390,000 clones, less than 90% being singletons. Indicated treatment: about 20 received Ad26.COV2.S at low or high dose, single or two shots; roughly five received placebo; per-sample allocation not given. On day 63 after the first injection, vaccine and placebo recipients gave samples. Wuhan-strain SARS-CoV-2 spike was expressed by the Ad26 vector that made up the vaccine.

The rearrangement uses TRBV3-1 (or the pseudogene TRBV3-2) and TRBJ2-5; weak D call: TRBD2 (5 bases). The specimen comprised peripheral blood, sampled in a trial of Ad26.COV2.S vaccine versus placebo. The sequence came from a person between 18 and 65 years old who received the Ad26.COV2.S COVID-19 vaccine or a placebo. The CDR3 here is CASSQDLRETQYF. As DNA, the CDR3 is TGTGCCAGCAGCCAAGATCTGAGGGAAACCCAGTACTTC.